The T cell receptor beta chain under discussion was sequenced for a study of T-cell memory formation after mild COVID-19. Study results and caveats: Proof of SARS-CoV-2 specificity was absent for the second-wave clones that crested on day 37. A balance of CD4 and CD8 characterized clones contracting day 15 to 85, whereas later expanders leaned CD4+.

With regard to this clonotype: The target antigen is unknown.

This CDR3 has 16 residues. The trim removed 4 bases at V and 9 bases at J, leaving 15 bases unmatched. Per germline, CDR1 MNHEY and CDR2 SVGAGI. Each CDR3 protein is one row after TCRdb ran MiXCR on the 5' RACE reads. This sample has about 140,000 distinct CDR3 sequences, with 13% to 15% found just once. The rearrangement links TRBV6-5 to TRBJ2-1, with TRBD2 matching over 7 bases. This receptor was obtained from an adult woman who had mild COVID-19 (a few samples of this study predate the infection). Cell type and time point are not known. The sequencing sample was made of PBMCs or a T cell subset sorted from them (not recorded which). The CDR3 spells CASSSLRDLGRVEQFF. The CDR3 nucleotides read TGTGCCAGCAGTTCCCTCCGGGACCTAGGGAGGGTTGAGCAGTTCTTC.